A single sample gave rise to the 2 T cell receptor beta chains below, sequenced in a study of response to subunit inactivated influenza vaccine (dated by TCRdb to about 2018). Library method: RT-PCR. The instrument was an Illumina HiSeq 2500. TCRdb trimmed the raw reads at Q25, called clones with MiXCR and kept productive beta chains. Rows are combined by CDR3 protein, so each entry shows the most common genes and DNA. The sample table lists some 850,000 distinct CDR3 sequences, under 20% of them with a count of one. Approximately 11% of the sample rests with the top ten. Sequenced material: PBMCs from blood, taken about 5 days after vaccination. These receptors all stem from a man in his fifties who received an inactivated influenza vaccine. Donor details come from another sample of the same person, matched by shared clones.

The sample holds a few counts of this clonotype. The chain employs TRBV7-9 and TRBJ2-5, with D maybe TRBD1 (6 bases). Germline V gives CDR1 SEHNR, CDR2 FQNEAQ (reference sequence). This CDR3 comprises 15 residues. With 1 base removed from V and 4 bases from J, the gap between germline ends came to 13 bases. CDR3 sequence reads: CASSLDWGLGETQYF. In nucleotides, the CDR3 is TGTGCCAGCAGCTTAGATTGGGGGCTGGGAGAGACCCAGTACTTC.

A few counts support this clonotype. V gene TRBV6-5 combines with J gene TRBJ2-7, with unresolved D. Trimming took off 4 bases at V and 4 bases at J, with 5 bases between the two ends. The CDR3 is 11 residues long. Germline V CDR1 and CDR2: MNHEY, SVGAGI. The CDR3 DNA sequence: TGTGCCAGCAGTTCCTGGTACGAGCAGTACTTC. This encodes CASSSWYEQYF.